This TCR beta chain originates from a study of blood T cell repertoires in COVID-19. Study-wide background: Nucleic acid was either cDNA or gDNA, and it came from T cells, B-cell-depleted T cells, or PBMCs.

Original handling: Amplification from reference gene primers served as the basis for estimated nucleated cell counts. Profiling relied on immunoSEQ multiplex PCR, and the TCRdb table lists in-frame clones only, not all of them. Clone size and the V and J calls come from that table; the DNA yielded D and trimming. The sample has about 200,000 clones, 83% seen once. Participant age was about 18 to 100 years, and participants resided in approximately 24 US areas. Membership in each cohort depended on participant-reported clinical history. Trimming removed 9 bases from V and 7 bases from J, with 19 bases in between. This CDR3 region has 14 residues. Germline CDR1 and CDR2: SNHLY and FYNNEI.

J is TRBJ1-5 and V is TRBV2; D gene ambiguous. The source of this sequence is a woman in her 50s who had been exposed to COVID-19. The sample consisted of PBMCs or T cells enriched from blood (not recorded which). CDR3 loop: CASSLGGSLQPQHF. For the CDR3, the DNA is TGTGCCAGTAGTTTGGGCGGGAGCCTACAGCCCCAGCATTTT.